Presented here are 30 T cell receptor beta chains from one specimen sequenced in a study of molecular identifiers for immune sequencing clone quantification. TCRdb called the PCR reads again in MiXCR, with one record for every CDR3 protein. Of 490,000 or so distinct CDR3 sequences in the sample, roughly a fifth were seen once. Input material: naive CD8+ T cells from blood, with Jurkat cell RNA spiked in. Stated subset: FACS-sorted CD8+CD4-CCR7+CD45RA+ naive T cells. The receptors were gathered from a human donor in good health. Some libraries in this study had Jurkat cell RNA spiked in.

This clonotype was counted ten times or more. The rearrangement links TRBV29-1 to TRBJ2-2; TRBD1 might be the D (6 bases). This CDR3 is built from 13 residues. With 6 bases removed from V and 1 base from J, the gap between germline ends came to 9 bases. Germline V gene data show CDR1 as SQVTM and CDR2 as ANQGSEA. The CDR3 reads CSVDSMNTGELFF. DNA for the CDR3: TGCAGCGTGGACAGTATGAACACCGGGGAGCTGTTTTTT.

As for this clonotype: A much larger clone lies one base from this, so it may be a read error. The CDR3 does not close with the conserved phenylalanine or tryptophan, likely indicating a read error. DNA of the CDR3: TGTGCCAGCAGTGACAGGGAGGAGACCCAGTACTCC. Translating it yields CASSDREETQYS. This chain uses TRBV25-1 with TRBJ2-5; D is possibly TRBD1 or TRBD2 (5 bases each). The CDR3 consists of 12 residues. Germline V CDR1 and CDR2: MGHDK, SYGVNS. V dropped 3 bases and J dropped 5 bases, with 7 bases sitting between them.

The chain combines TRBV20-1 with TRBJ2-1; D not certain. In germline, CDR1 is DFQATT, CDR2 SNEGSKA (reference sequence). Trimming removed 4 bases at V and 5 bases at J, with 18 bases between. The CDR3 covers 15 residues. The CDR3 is CSATGVLDPDNEQFF. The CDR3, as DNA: TGCAGTGCTACAGGAGTCCTAGATCCCGACAATGAGCAGTTCTTC.

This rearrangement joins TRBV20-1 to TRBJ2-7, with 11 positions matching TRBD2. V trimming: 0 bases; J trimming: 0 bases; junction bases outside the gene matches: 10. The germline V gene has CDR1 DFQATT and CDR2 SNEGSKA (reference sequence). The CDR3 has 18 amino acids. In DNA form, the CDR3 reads TGCAGTGCTAGAGATCCGGCTAGCGGGAGGCGTATCTCCTACGAGCAGTACTTC. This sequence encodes CSARDPASGRRISYEQYF.

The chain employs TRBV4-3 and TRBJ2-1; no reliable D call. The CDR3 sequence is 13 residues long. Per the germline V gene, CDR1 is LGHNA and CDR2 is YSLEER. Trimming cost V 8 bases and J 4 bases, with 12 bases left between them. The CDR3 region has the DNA TGCGCCAGCTCCACGGCGTTGTACAATGAGCAGTTCTTC. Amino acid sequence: CASSTALYNEQFF.

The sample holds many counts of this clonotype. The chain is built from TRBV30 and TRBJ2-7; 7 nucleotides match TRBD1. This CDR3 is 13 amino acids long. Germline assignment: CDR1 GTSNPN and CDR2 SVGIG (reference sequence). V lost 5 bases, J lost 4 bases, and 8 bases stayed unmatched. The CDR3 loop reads CAWARDSNYEQYF. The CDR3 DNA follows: TGTGCCTGGGCCCGGGACAGTAATTACGAGCAGTACTTC.

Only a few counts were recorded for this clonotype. DNA for the CDR3: TGTGCCAGCAGGACGTCTCTGGCGGCTGAGCAGTACTTC. It specifies CASRTSLAAEQYF. V gene TRBV12-3 or TRBV12-4 combines with J gene TRBJ2-7; no definite D call. This CDR3 region has 13 residues. V was trimmed by 6 bases and J by 7 bases, leaving 16 bases between them.

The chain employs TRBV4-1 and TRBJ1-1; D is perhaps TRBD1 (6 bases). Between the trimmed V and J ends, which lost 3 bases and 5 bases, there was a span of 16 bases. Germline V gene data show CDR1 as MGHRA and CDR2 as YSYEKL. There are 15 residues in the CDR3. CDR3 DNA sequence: TGCGCCAGCAGCCATGCTTCAGGGGCAGGTACTGAAGCTTTCTTT. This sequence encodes CASSHASGAGTEAFF.

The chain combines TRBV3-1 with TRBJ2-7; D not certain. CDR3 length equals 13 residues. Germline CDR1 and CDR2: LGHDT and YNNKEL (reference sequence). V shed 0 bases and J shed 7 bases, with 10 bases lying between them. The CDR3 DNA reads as TGTGCCAGCAGCCAAGACCCCCCGTGGGAGCAGTACTTC. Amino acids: CASSQDPPWEQYF.

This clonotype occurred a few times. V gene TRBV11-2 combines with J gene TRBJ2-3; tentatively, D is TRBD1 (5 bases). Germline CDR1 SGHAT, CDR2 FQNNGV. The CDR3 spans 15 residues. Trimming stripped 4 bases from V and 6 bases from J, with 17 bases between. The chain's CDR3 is CASSSHLTDTDTQYF. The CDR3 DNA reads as TGTGCCAGCAGCTCCCACCTGACAGACACCGATACGCAGTATTTT.

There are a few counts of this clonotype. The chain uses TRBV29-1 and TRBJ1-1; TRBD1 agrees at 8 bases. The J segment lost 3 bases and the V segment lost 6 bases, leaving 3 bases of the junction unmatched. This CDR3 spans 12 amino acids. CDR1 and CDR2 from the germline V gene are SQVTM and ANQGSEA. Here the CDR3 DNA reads TGCAGCGTCCTGACAGGGGACACTGAAGCTTTCTTT. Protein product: CSVLTGDTEAFF.

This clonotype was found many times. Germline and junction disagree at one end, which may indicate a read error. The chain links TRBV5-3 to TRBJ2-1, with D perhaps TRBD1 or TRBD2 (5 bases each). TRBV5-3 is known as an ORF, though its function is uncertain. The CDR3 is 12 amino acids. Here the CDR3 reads CASSWGYNEQFF. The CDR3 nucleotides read TGTGCCAGCAGCTGGGGGTACAATGAGCAGTTCTTC.

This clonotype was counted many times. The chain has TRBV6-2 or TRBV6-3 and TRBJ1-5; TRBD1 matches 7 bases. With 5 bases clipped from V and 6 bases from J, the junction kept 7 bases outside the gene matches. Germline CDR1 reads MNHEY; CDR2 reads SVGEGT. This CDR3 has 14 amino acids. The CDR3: CASSTLTGSQPQHF. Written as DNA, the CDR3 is TGTGCCAGCAGTACCCTGACAGGGAGTCAGCCCCAGCATTTT.

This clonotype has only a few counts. The CDR3 DNA reads as TGTGCCAGCAGCTGGAGAGAGGGGGCCAATTCACCCCTCCACTTT. Encoded protein: CASSWREGANSPLHF. The chain carries TRBV28 and TRBJ1-6; TRBD1 matches at 7 bases. Germline loops: CDR1 MDHEN, CDR2 SYDVKM. This CDR3 has 15 residues. The J segment lost 7 bases and the V segment lost 6 bases, leaving 9 bases of the junction unmatched.

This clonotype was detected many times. CDR3 bases: TGTGCCAGCAGTTACCTTCCTAGCACAGATACGCAGTATTTT. It translates to CASSYLPSTDTQYF. J is TRBJ2-3 and V is TRBV6-2 or TRBV6-3; D gene ambiguous. CDR3 size: 14 residues. The V end was cut by 2 bases, the J end by 0 bases, with 6 bases between. Germline CDR1 is MNHEY and CDR2 is SVGEGT.

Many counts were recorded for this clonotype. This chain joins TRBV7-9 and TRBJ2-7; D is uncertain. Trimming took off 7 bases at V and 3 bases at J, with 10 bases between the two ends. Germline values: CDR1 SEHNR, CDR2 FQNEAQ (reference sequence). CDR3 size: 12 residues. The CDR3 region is CASTSIHYEQYF. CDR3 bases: TGTGCCAGCACCTCAATTCACTACGAGCAGTACTTC.

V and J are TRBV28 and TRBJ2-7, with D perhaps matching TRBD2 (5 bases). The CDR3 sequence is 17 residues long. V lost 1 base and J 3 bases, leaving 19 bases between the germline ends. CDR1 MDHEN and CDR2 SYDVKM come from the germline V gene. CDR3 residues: CASSLFADYTYDYEQYF. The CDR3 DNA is TGTGCCAGCAGTTTATTTGCCGACTATACCTACGACTACGAGCAGTACTTC.

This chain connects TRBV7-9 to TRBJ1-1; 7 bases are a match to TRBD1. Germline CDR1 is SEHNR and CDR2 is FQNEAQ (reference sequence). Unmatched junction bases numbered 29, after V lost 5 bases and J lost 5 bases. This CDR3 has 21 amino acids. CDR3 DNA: TGTGCCAGCAGCCAGGCGCTTGGGACAGCGATAGAGGGAGGGGGTGATACTGAAGCTTTCTTT. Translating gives CASSQALGTAIEGGGDTEAFF.

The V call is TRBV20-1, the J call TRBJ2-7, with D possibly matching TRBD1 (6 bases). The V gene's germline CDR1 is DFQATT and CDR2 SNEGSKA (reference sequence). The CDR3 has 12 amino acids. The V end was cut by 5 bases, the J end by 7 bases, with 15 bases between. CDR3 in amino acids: CSASQGLGEQYF. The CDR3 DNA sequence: TGCAGTGCTTCCCAGGGGCTGGGAGAGCAGTACTTC.

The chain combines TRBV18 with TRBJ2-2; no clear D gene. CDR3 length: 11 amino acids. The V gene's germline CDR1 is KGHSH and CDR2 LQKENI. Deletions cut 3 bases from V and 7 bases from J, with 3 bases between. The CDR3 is CASSPDGELFF. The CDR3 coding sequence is TGTGCCAGCTCACCGGACGGGGAGCTGTTTTTT.

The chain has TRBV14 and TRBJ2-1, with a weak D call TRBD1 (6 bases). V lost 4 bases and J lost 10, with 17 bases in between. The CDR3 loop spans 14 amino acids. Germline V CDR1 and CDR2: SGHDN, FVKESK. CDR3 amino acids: CASSPWTANYEQFF. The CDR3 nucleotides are TGTGCCAGCAGCCCTTGGACAGCGAACTACGAGCAGTTCTTC.

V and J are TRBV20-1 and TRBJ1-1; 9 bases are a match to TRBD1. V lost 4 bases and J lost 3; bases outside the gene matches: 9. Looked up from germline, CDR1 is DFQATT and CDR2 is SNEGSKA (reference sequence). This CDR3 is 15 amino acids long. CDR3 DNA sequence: TGCAGTGCTACCCTCCGGGACAGGGCTGACACTGAAGCTTTCTTT. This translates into CSATLRDRADTEAFF.

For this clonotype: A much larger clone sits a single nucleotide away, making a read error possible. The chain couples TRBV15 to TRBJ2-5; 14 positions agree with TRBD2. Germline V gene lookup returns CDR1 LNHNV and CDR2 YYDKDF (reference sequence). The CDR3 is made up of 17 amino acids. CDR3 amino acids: CATSRDPGLAGGETLYF. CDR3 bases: TGTGCCACCAGCAGAGATCCCGGACTAGCGGGAGGAGAGACCCTGTACTTC.

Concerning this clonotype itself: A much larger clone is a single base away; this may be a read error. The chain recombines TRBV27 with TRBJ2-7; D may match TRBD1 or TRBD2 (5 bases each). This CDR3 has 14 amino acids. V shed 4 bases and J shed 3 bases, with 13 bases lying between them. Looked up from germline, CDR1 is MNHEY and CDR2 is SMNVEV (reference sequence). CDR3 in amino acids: CASSSYGTDYEQYF. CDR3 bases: TGTGCCAGCAGTTCTTACGGGACCGACTACGAGCAGTACTTC.

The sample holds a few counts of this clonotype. CDR3 nucleotide sequence: TGTGCCAGCTCTCCCGGGACAGGGGGCACGAACACTGAAGCTTTCTTT. This sequence encodes CASSPGTGGTNTEAFF. The chain uses TRBV19 and TRBJ1-1; TRBD1 matches 12 bases. Trimming took 9 bases from V and 1 from J; bases not matched to a gene: 9. Germline V lookup: CDR1 LNHDA, CDR2 SQIVND (reference sequence). The CDR3 is 16 amino acids.

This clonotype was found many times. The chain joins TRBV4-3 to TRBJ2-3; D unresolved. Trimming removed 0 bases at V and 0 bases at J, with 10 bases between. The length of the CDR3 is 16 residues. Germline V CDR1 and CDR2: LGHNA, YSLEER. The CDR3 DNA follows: TGCGCCAGCAGCCAAGACTCGAGCAGTAGCACAGATACGCAGTATTTT. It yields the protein CASSQDSSSSTDTQYF.

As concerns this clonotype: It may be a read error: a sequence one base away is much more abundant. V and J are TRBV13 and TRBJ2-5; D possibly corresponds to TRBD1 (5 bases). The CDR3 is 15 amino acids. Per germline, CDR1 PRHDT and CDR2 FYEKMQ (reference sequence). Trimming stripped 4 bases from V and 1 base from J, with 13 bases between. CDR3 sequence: CASSSGLAAQETQYF. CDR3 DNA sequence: TGTGCCAGCAGCTCAGGGCTGGCAGCCCAAGAGACCCAGTACTTC. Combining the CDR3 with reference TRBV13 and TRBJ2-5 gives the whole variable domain AAGVIQSPRHLIKEKRETATLKCYPIPRHDTVYWYQQGPGQDPQFLISFYEKMQSDKGSIPDRFSAQQFSDYHSELNMSSLELGDSALYFCASSSGLAAQETQYFGPGTRLLVL.

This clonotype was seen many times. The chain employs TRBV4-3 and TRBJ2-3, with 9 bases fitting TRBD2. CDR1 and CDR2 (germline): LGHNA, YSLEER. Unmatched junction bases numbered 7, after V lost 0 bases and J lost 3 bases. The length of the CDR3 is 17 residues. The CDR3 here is CASSQDRAGGPTDTQYF. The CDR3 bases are TGCGCCAGCAGCCAAGATCGAGCGGGAGGTCCGACAGATACGCAGTATTTT.

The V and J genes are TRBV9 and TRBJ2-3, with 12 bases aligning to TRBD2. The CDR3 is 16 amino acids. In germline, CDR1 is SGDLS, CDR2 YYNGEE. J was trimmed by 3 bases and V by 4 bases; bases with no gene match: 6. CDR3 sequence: CASSTTSGRSTDTQYF. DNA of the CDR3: TGTGCCAGCAGCACCACTAGCGGGAGGTCAACAGATACGCAGTATTTT.

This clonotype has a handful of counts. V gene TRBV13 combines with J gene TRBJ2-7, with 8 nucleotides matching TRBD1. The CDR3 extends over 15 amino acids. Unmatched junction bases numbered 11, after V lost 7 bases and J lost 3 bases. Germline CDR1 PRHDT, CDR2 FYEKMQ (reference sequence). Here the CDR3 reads CASTLSSGGGYEQYF. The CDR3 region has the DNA TGTGCCAGCACCTTGTCTTCAGGGGGCGGCTACGAGCAGTACTTC.